The 32 T cell receptor beta chains presented below share a single source sample, sequenced in a study of blood T cell repertoires in COVID-19. The protocol was immunoSEQ multiplex PCR, while the TCRdb copy is restricted to in-frame clones and leaves out a portion. This table holds around 47,000 clones, around 89% found once. Sequencing was done on a sample of peripheral blood. The receptor set was obtained from a man aged 50 to 60 with active COVID-19.

The J gene is TRBJ2-7, the V gene TRBV20-1; D call uncertain. The CDR3 totals 11 residues. Per germline, CDR1 DFQATT and CDR2 SNEGSKA (reference sequence). Trimming removed 0 bases from V and 3 bases from J, with 3 bases in between. DNA for the CDR3: TGCAGTGCTAGAGACAGCTACGAGCAGTACTTC. As protein: CSARDSYEQYF.

As for this clone: The junction differs from germline at one of its ends, possibly a read error. The chain links TRBV2 to TRBJ1-2; D may be TRBD1 (6 bases). The germline CDR1 and CDR2 sequences are SNHLY and FYNNEI. The CDR3 covers 14 residues. The CDR3 DNA follows: TGTGCCCGCAGTGCGGGGGGCGGGGGCTATGGCTACACCTTC. Its protein is CARSAGGGGYGYTF.

The DNA of the CDR3 is TGTGCCAGCAAGCCGGGGGGGGACAATGAGCAGTTCTTC. This sequence encodes CASKPGGDNEQFF. The chain carries TRBV3-1 (or the pseudogene TRBV3-2) and TRBJ2-1; 8 nucleotides agree with TRBD2. The CDR3 is made up of 13 amino acids. The germline CDR1 and CDR2 sequences are LGHDT and YNNKEL (reference sequence). V lost 7 bases, J lost 5 bases, and 4 bases stayed unmatched.

The chain employs TRBV6-4 and TRBJ1-6; 8 positions agree with TRBD1. Unmatched junction bases numbered 10, after V lost 8 bases and J lost 10 bases. The CDR3 totals 14 residues. Per germline, CDR1 MRHNA and CDR2 SNTAGT. CDR3 sequence: CASGGQGRFSPLHF. In DNA form, the CDR3 reads TGTGCCAGCGGCGGACAGGGAAGGTTCTCACCCCTCCACTTT.

The V and J genes are TRBV28 and TRBJ1-2, with D possibly matching TRBD1 (5 bases). The CDR3 is 15 residues long. Trimming pared 4 bases from V and 4 bases from J, leaving 16 bases between. Germline V gene lookup returns CDR1 MDHEN and CDR2 SYDVKM. CDR3 protein: CASSSPFGGAYGYTF. In DNA, the CDR3 is TGTGCCAGCAGTTCCCCTTTTGGAGGGGCCTATGGCTACACCTTC.

The rearrangement uses TRBV28 and TRBJ1-3; TRBD1 matches at 9 bases. This CDR3 is 14 amino acids long. Germline V gives CDR1 MDHEN, CDR2 SYDVKM. V lost 6 bases and J lost 3; bases outside the gene matches: 3. As DNA, the CDR3 is TGTGCCAGCAGGGGGACAGGGCGTGGAAACACCATATATTTT. Its translation: CASRGTGRGNTIYF.

CDR3 loop: CASSPPDRVTEAFF. CDR3 nucleotides: TGTGCCAGCAGCCCCCCGGACAGGGTTACTGAAGCTTTCTTT. The J gene is TRBJ1-1, the V gene TRBV6-5; TRBD1 aligns across 8 bases. This CDR3 spans 14 amino acids. The V segment lost 6 bases and the J segment 5 bases; nucleotides outside the gene matches: 8. Germline CDR1 reads MNHEY; CDR2 reads SVGAGI.

V is TRBV19 and J is TRBJ2-6; TRBD1 agrees at 8 bases. The ends lost 6 bases at V and 1 base at J; junction bases unmatched: 5. The CDR3 has 16 amino acids. Looked up from germline, CDR1 is LNHDA and CDR2 is SQIVND (reference sequence). CDR3 sequence: CASRDRTGSGANVLTF. In DNA form, the CDR3 reads TGTGCCAGTAGAGACCGGACAGGGTCTGGGGCCAACGTCCTGACTTTC.

Only one count was recorded for this clone. The rearrangement uses TRBV7-3 and TRBJ2-3; 9 nucleotides line up with TRBD1. V dropped 5 bases and J dropped 4; count of bases not matched to a gene: 7. This CDR3 region has 15 residues. Germline CDR1 SGHTA, CDR2 FQGTGA. The CDR3 DNA reads TGTGCCAGCAGCACCGGGACAGGGTTTGCAGATACGCAGTATTTT. As protein: CASSTGTGFADTQYF.

V usage is TRBV4-1 and J usage is TRBJ1-4; possible D gene TRBD1, 5 bases. This CDR3 spans 13 amino acids. The V end lost 0 bases, the J end lost 17 bases, and 16 bases lay between the germline ends. Germline CDR1 MGHRA, CDR2 YSYEKL. CDR3 protein: CASSQERGGRSFF. CDR3 bases: TGCGCCAGCAGCCAAGAAAGGGGAGGCCGATCCTTTTTT.

The V gene is TRBV2, the J gene TRBJ1-2; D possibly corresponds to TRBD1 (6 bases). CDR1 is SNHLY, CDR2 FYNNEI, per germline. The CDR3 runs to 11 residues. V lost 8 bases and J 13 bases, leaving 17 bases between the germline ends. The CDR3 reads CASSSEIGGTF. CDR3 sequence (DNA): TGTGCCAGCTCAAGCGAAATAGGGGGCACCTTC.

This CDR3 is CASSSPGTPLHF. DNA of the CDR3: TGTGCCAGCAGCTCCCCGGGGACACCCCTCCACTTT. The chain joins TRBV5-4 to TRBJ1-6; D is unclear. V was pared by 3 bases and J by 11 bases, with 9 bases between. Looked up from germline, CDR1 is SGHNT and CDR2 is YYREEE (reference sequence). The CDR3 runs to 12 residues.

The chain carries TRBV9 and TRBJ2-6; 9 bases are shared with TRBD1. Looked up from germline, CDR1 is SGDLS and CDR2 is YYNGEE. The CDR3 extends over 17 amino acids. With V trimmed by 2 bases and J by 2 bases, 5 bases remained unmatched. CDR3 coding DNA: TGTGCCAGCAGCGTCCTGGACAGGGGAGCTGGGGCCAACGTCCTGACTTTC. As protein: CASSVLDRGAGANVLTF.

This chain links TRBV30 with TRBJ1-1; a possible D gene is TRBD1 (5 bases). The ends were cut back, 7 bases at V and 6 bases at J, with 21 bases in the middle. The length of the CDR3 is 14 residues. Germline CDR1 is GTSNPN and CDR2 is SVGIG (reference sequence). CDR3 DNA: TGTGCCTTTCAGGGTAGGGGTCGGTTCCCTGAAGCTTTCTTT. It yields the protein CAFQGRGRFPEAFF.

The V and J genes are TRBV18 and TRBJ2-1; the match to TRBD1 covers 7 bases. V lost 2 bases and J lost 9; bases outside the gene matches: 10. Per the germline V gene, CDR1 is KGHSH and CDR2 is LQKENI. The CDR3 extends over 15 amino acids. CDR3: CASSPEWNRGGEQFF. CDR3 nucleotide sequence: TGTGCCAGCTCACCAGAATGGAACAGGGGCGGTGAGCAGTTCTTC. Full variable domain (missing parts from reference TRBV18 and TRBJ2-1): NAGVMQNPRHLVRRRGQEARLRCSPMKGHSHVYWYRQLPEEGLKFMVYLQKENIIDESGMPKERFSAEFPKEGPSILRIQQVVRGDSAAYFCASSPEWNRGGEQFFGPGTRLTVL.

The chain has TRBV28 and TRBJ2-7, with D possibly TRBD2 on 5 matching bases. The CDR3 runs to 13 residues. Between the trimmed V and J ends, which lost 7 bases and 4 bases, there was a span of 14 bases. CDR1 is MDHEN, CDR2 SYDVKM, per germline. The CDR3 coding sequence is TGTGCCAGCACGGCTAGCAGCTTGTACGAGCAGTACTTC. Protein product: CASTASSLYEQYF.

V and J are TRBV3-1 (or the pseudogene TRBV3-2) and TRBJ2-5, with D perhaps matching TRBD2 (5 bases). The CDR3 is 15 residues long. V dropped 1 base and J dropped 6 bases, with 15 bases sitting between them. Germline lookup yields CDR1 LGHDT and CDR2 YNNKEL (reference sequence). The CDR3 DNA reads as TGTGCCAGCAGCCAAGCCCTCGCGGGTACGAAGACCCAGTACTTC. Protein product: CASSQALAGTKTQYF.

The V call is TRBV24-1, the J call TRBJ2-6, with D unresolved. Germline V CDR1 and CDR2: KGHDR, SFDVKD. CDR3 size: 17 residues. With 4 bases removed from V and 0 bases from J, the gap between germline ends came to 12 bases. CDR3 in amino acids: CATSDPSTNSGANVLTF. The CDR3 DNA is TGTGCCACCAGTGACCCCTCGACAAACTCTGGGGCCAACGTCCTGACTTTC.

The chain employs TRBV7-8 and TRBJ2-1; the match to TRBD2 covers 7 bases. J was trimmed by 9 bases and V by 6 bases; bases with no gene match: 14. The CDR3 sequence is 15 residues long. CDR1 and CDR2 from the germline V gene are SGHVS and FQNEAQ. The CDR3 DNA is TGTGCCAGCAGGCCGCGGCTAGCGGAGAAAGGTGAGCAGTTCTTC. Its translation: CASRPRLAEKGEQFF.

V usage is TRBV11-2 and J usage is TRBJ2-5; 8 bases map to TRBD1. Trimming at V came to 4 bases and at J to 5 bases, leaving 9 bases not matched to a gene. In germline, CDR1 is SGHAT, CDR2 FQNNGV. The CDR3 is made up of 15 amino acids. CDR3 sequence reads: CASSSSDRGSETQYF. In DNA form, the CDR3 reads TGTGCCAGCAGCTCCTCAGACAGGGGTTCGGAGACCCAGTACTTC.

This sequence joins TRBV28 and TRBJ1-2; perhaps TRBD1 as D (5 bases). Germline V gene lookup returns CDR1 MDHEN and CDR2 SYDVKM. Trimming pared 3 bases from V and 4 bases from J, leaving 18 bases between. The CDR3 runs 16 residues. CDR3 sequence: CASSFRAGSLSYGYTF. The CDR3 DNA is TGTGCCAGCAGTTTTAGGGCAGGGTCATTGAGCTATGGCTACACCTTC.

The chain is built from TRBV6-5 and TRBJ2-7; 10 positions match TRBD1. The CDR3 consists of 14 residues. V trimming: 7 bases; J trimming: 4 bases; junction bases outside the gene matches: 7. Germline CDR1 reads MNHEY; CDR2 reads SVGAGI. CDR3 sequence: CASTWDRGPYEQYF. CDR3 bases: TGTGCCAGCACGTGGGACAGGGGCCCTTACGAGCAGTACTTC.

The chain employs TRBV30 and TRBJ1-4; 9 bases are shared with TRBD1. The CDR3 is 15 amino acids. CDR1 and CDR2 (germline): GTSNPN, SVGIG (reference sequence). With 0 bases clipped from V and 6 bases from J, the junction kept 5 bases outside the gene matches. The DNA of the CDR3 is TGTGCCTGGAGTGTAGAAGGGACAGGGTATGAAAAACTGTTTTTT. Translation gives CAWSVEGTGYEKLFF. The complete variable domain, with remaining parts taken from reference TRBV30 and TRBJ1-4, reads SQTIHQWPATLVQPVGSPLSLECTVEGTSNPNLYWYRQAAGRGLQLLFYSVGIGQISSEVPQNLSASRPQDRQFILSSKKLLLSDSGFYLCAWSVEGTGYEKLFFGSGTQLSVL.

The chain carries TRBV28 and TRBJ1-4, with TRBD1 identical over 7 bases. CDR1 MDHEN and CDR2 SYDVKM come from the germline V gene. This CDR3 comprises 14 residues. The J segment lost 4 bases and the V segment lost 6 bases, leaving 5 bases of the junction unmatched. The CDR3 here is CASRSGQFNEKLFF. The CDR3 DNA follows: TGTGCCAGCAGGTCGGGACAGTTTAATGAAAAACTGTTTTTT. The variable domain in full, completed from reference TRBV28 and TRBJ1-4, reads DVKVTQSSRYLVKRTGEKVFLECVQDMDHENMFWYRQDPGLGLRLIYFSYDVKMKEKGDIPEGYSVSREKKERFSLILESASTNQTSMYLCASRSGQFNEKLFFGSGTQLSVL.

This chain joins TRBV9 and TRBJ2-1, with a possible D match to TRBD2 (5 bases). Germline V gene data show CDR1 as SGDLS and CDR2 as YYNGEE. V dropped 0 bases and J dropped 5 bases, with 6 bases sitting between them. CDR3 size: 13 residues. CDR3 protein: CASSVAGNNEQFF. The CDR3 DNA is TGTGCCAGCAGCGTAGCGGGGAACAATGAGCAGTTCTTC.

The chain joins TRBV9 to TRBJ2-7, with a tentative D call TRBD2 (6 bases). Looked up from germline, CDR1 is SGDLS and CDR2 is YYNGEE. With 0 bases removed from V and 5 bases from J, the gap between germline ends came to 15 bases. The CDR3 contains 15 residues. For the CDR3, the DNA is TGTGCCAGCAGCGTAGCGCTAGCGCCCCTCCACGAGCAGTACTTC. Residues: CASSVALAPLHEQYF.

The chain is built from TRBV12-5 and TRBJ2-5, with 15 bases that match TRBD2. After removal of 4 bases from V and 0 bases from J, the junction contained 6 bases not matched to a gene. This CDR3 comprises 18 residues. From germline, CDR1 is LGHNT and CDR2 FRNRAP. CDR3 bases: TGTGCTAGTGGTTCCCCTGGACTAGCGGGGGGGTACCAAGAGACCCAGTACTTC. It is translated as CASGSPGLAGGYQETQYF.

CDR3 protein: CASSTTSGRTDTQYF. The CDR3 coding sequence is TGTGCCAGCAGCACTACTAGCGGGAGAACAGATACGCAGTATTTT. The chain employs TRBV11-2 and TRBJ2-3; 11 bases line up with TRBD2. The trim removed 5 bases at V and 3 bases at J, leaving 4 bases unmatched. Germline V gene data show CDR1 as SGHAT and CDR2 as FQNNGV. This CDR3 comprises 15 residues.

V usage is TRBV15 and J usage is TRBJ1-2; 9 bases fit TRBD1. Germline V gene sequence: CDR1 LNHNV, CDR2 YYDKDF (reference sequence). V lost 1 base and J lost 8; bases outside the gene matches: 8. This CDR3 is 15 amino acids long. The CDR3 DNA is TGTGCCACCAGCAGAGTCGTCCGGGACAGGGAAGGCTACACCTTC. Its protein product is CATSRVVRDREGYTF.

J is TRBJ2-2 and V is TRBV4-2; 8 positions match TRBD2. The CDR3 extends over 16 amino acids. Germline CDR1 is LGHNA and CDR2 is YNFKEQ. After removal of 2 bases from V and 1 base from J, the junction contained 3 bases not matched to a gene. CDR3: CASSQRTSGNTGELFF. CDR3 bases: TGTGCCAGCAGCCAACGAACTAGCGGGAACACCGGGGAGCTGTTTTTT.

The V call is TRBV10-1, the J call TRBJ2-1; TRBD1 agrees at 9 bases. Germline assignment: CDR1 WNHNN and CDR2 SYGVQD (reference sequence). CDR3 length equals 14 residues. With V trimmed by 0 bases and J by 7 bases, 1 base remained unmatched. This CDR3 reads CASSESGQGNEQFF. The CDR3 DNA sequence: TGCGCCAGCAGTGAGTCTGGACAGGGGAATGAGCAGTTCTTC.

The rearrangement uses TRBV19 and TRBJ2-7; 10 bases map to TRBD1. V lost 5 bases, J lost 7 bases, and 5 bases stayed unmatched. CDR3 length: 13 amino acids. The germline CDR1 and CDR2 sequences are LNHDA and SQIVND (reference sequence). This CDR3 is CASSADRGGEQYF. DNA for the CDR3: TGTGCCAGTAGTGCGGACAGGGGGGGAGAGCAGTACTTC.